This T cell receptor beta chain originates from a study of T cell responses to AZD1222 COVID-19 vaccine (dated by TCRdb to the early 2020s). Some background on the complete study: A total of under 250 trial participants underwent TCR sequencing, of whom approximately 200 had received two doses of AZD1222 and about 25 had received two doses of the MenACWY control vaccine. Trial participants were enrolled by age into 18-55, 56-69 and 70-plus year subgroups, with 148, 28 and 57 TCR-sequenced participants respectively.

The germline V gene provides CDR1 SNHLY and CDR2 FYNNEI. From V the trimming removes 7 bases and from J it removes 3 bases, while the gene matches leave 3 bases of the junction unaccounted for. The CDR3 measures 13 amino acids from cysteine to phenylalanine. Only the CDR3 DNA is retained, 39 bases long and in frame from the first base. A note on this clone: Its antigen is still unknown. Qualities for individual bases were not recorded, and no much larger clone is one base off.

The paper as a whole reports these results and caveats: Reportedly, close to half of the unique spike-specific TCRs recognized epitopes lying outside the regions that are mutated in the B.1.351 and B.1.1.7 variants. No day 14 peak-response samples were available, so repertoires were characterized only after the peak T cell response. Conclusions about previously exposed vaccinees are limited because only 5 or 6 AZD1222 recipients were SARS-CoV-2 seropositive at baseline. In the small 56-69-year group, the increase in depth fell short of significance, most likely because of low power. Participants were mostly white British and included more females than males, and it was suggested by the authors that clonal diversity may have been underestimated. After two AZD1222 doses, both the breadth and the depth of spike-specific TCRs were significantly higher than at day 0 and than in MenACWY recipients. The whole spike protein was spanned by vaccine-associated CD4 TCRs, and dominant responses were seen in regions 160-218 and 743-854.

Read against the paper, the sample's time point label means: about 28 days (+/-7) after the second vaccine dose. AZD1222 recipients whose second dose came at about 4 weeks and those whose second dose came at about 12 weeks were combined into one group, since spike-specific TCR depth and breadth did not differ between the two schedules. Vaccinee samples came from UK trials COV001 and COV002, including a single-blind randomized controlled phase 2/3 trial of AZD1222 (ChAdOx1 nCoV-19) in healthy adults. For TCRbeta chain sequencing, PBMC samples were collected from trial participants at day 0 and at day 28 after the second dose. The CDR3 regions of human TCRbeta chains were analyzed by immunosequencing. The paper's processing steps were these. Repertoire TCRs were matched against a reference library of SARS-CoV-2-specific TCRs generated with the MIRA antigen-specificity platform. Breadth was defined as the fraction of unique TCRs that were SARS-CoV-2-associated. Depth was defined as the fraction of total T cells that were SARS-CoV-2-associated. Using the MIRA data, each spike-specific TCR was mapped to the spike region that the TCR reacts to and placed in a CD4 or CD8 class. Log10-transformed breadth and depth values were compared by one-way ANOVA with Sidak's multiple comparisons tests. Sourced from immuneACCESS, this table was stored by TCRdb with only in-frame sequences that have V and J called. A share of the clones is absent; for the studies checked, an unresolved V gene accounts for under half, and the remainder has no known explanation. The V and J calls and the clone size are those of that table, but D and trimming were determined from the DNA. This sample gives approximately 150,000 clones in total; around 92% of them show up just once. Under 1.2% of the sample rests with the top ten.

The receptor was derived from an adult who received the AZD1222 COVID-19 vaccine. The material sequenced was peripheral blood, taken 28 days after the second AZD1222 dose. The sequence is built from TRBV2 and TRBJ1-2; TRBD1 matches 9 bases in the middle. Read as DNA, the sequence is TGTGCCAGCAAAGGGACAGGGTACTATGGCTACACCTTC. It translates as CASKGTGYYGYTF.